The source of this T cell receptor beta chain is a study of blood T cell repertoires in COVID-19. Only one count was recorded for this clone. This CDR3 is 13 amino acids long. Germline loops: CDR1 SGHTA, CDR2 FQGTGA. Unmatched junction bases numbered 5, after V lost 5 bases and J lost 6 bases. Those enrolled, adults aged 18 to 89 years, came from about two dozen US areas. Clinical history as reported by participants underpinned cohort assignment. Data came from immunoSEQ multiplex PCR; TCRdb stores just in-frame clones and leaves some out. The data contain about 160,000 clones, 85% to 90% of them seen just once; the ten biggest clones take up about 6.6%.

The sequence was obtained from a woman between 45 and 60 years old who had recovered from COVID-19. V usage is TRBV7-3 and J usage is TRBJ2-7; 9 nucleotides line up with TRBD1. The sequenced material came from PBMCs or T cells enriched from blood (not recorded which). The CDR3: CASSPRQGGEQYF. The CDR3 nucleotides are TGTGCCAGCAGCCCCAGACAGGGGGGCGAGCAGTACTTC.